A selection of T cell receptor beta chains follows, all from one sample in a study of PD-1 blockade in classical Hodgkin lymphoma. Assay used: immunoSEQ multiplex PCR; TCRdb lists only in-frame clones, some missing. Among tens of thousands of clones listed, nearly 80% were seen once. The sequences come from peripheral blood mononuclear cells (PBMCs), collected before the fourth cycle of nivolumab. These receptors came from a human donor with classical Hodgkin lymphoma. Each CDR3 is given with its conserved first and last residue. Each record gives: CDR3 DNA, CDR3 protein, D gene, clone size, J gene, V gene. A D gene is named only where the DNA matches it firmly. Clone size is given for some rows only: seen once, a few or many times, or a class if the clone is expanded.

CDR3nt: TGTGCCAGCAGCTTCAACAGAGACAATCAGCCCCAGCATTTT
CDR3aa: CASSFNRDNQPQHF
d_gene: NA
abundance: NA
j_gene: TRBJ1-5
v_gene: TRBV11-2

CDR3nt: TGCGCCAGCAGCTTGGACCCCCCTGGCGAGCAGTACTTC
CDR3aa: CASSLDPPGEQYF
d_gene: NA
abundance: NA
j_gene: TRBJ2-7
v_gene: TRBV5-1

CDR3nt: TGTGCCAGCAGCCCTGGGGGCGGGGAGCTGTTTTTT
CDR3aa: CASSPGGGELFF
d_gene: NA
abundance: once
j_gene: TRBJ2-2
v_gene: TRBV7-3

CDR3nt: TGTGCCAGCAGAAGACTAGAGAACACCGGGGAGCTGTTTTTT
CDR3aa: CASRRLENTGELFF
d_gene: NA
abundance: NA
j_gene: TRBJ2-2
v_gene: TRBV27

CDR3nt: TGTGCCAGTAGTATACGAACTAGCGGCGAGCAGTACTTC
CDR3aa: CASSIRTSGEQYF
d_gene: TRBD2
abundance: NA
j_gene: TRBJ2-7
v_gene: TRBV19

CDR3nt: TGTGCCTGGAGTGTAGGGGGCTATGGCTACACCTTC
CDR3aa: CAWSVGGYGYTF
d_gene: NA
abundance: NA
j_gene: TRBJ1-2
v_gene: TRBV30

CDR3nt: TGTGCCAGCAATCAACTCGCGTCGGGGATCTCCTATAATTCACCCCTCCACTTT
CDR3aa: CASNQLASGISYNSPLHF
d_gene: NA
abundance: NA
j_gene: TRBJ1-6
v_gene: TRBV28

CDR3nt: TGTGCCTCCAACCGGGATAGAGACGCCGGGGTCTATGGCTACACCTTC
CDR3aa: CASNRDRDAGVYGYTF
d_gene: NA
abundance: NA
j_gene: TRBJ1-2
v_gene: TRBV2

CDR3nt: TGCGCCAGCAGCTTGGCCGGCGGCAGGGGGCTTTCTGGGGCCAACGTCCTGACTTTC
CDR3aa: CASSLAGGRGLSGANVLTF
d_gene: TRBD1
abundance: NA
j_gene: TRBJ2-6
v_gene: TRBV5-1

CDR3nt: TGTGCCAGCAGTGAATTGGGCAGGACATTCACCGGGGAGCTGTTTTTT
CDR3aa: CASSELGRTFTGELFF
d_gene: NA
abundance: NA
j_gene: TRBJ2-2
v_gene: TRBV2

CDR3nt: TGTGCCAGCAGCTTACCGGACATAAATGAAAAACTGTTTTTT
CDR3aa: CASSLPDINEKLFF
d_gene: NA
abundance: NA
j_gene: TRBJ1-4
v_gene: TRBV7-9

CDR3nt: TGTGCCAGCAGCCCAGGCGGGGGCACAGATACGCAGTATTTT
CDR3aa: CASSPGGGTDTQYF
d_gene: NA
abundance: once
j_gene: TRBJ2-3
v_gene: TRBV7-2

CDR3nt: TGTGCCAGCAACCTAAAACCCTCCTCTGGAAACACCATATATTTT
CDR3aa: CASNLKPSSGNTIYF
d_gene: NA
abundance: NA
j_gene: TRBJ1-3
v_gene: TRBV7-9

CDR3nt: TGTGCCAGCAGGAAAAACCGGGACGCTGGATCCTACGAGCAGTACTTC
CDR3aa: CASRKNRDAGSYEQYF
d_gene: NA
abundance: once
j_gene: TRBJ2-7
v_gene: TRBV27

CDR3nt: TGTGCCAGCAGTGATAGTCTGAAGTGGGGGGTCAGGATGAACACTGAAGCTTTCTTT
CDR3aa: CASSDSLKWGVRMNTEAFF
d_gene: NA
abundance: NA
j_gene: TRBJ1-1
v_gene: TRBV6-1

CDR3nt: TGTGCCAGCAGCTGGGACAGATTGAACACTGAAGCTTTCTTT
CDR3aa: CASSWDRLNTEAFF
d_gene: TRBD1
abundance: NA
j_gene: TRBJ1-1
v_gene: TRBV5-6

CDR3nt: TGCGCCAGCAGCCAACAGGTGAACACTGAAGCTTTCTTT
CDR3aa: CASSQQVNTEAFF
d_gene: NA
abundance: NA
j_gene: TRBJ1-1
v_gene: TRBV4-3

CDR3nt: TGTGCCAGCAGCTTAGAGAGGTACGAGCAGTACTTC
CDR3aa: CASSLERYEQYF
d_gene: NA
abundance: NA
j_gene: TRBJ2-7
v_gene: TRBV7-9

CDR3nt: TGTGCCAGTACCCCCGGTTCAGGGCGACTCACTGAAGCTTTCTTT
CDR3aa: CASTPGSGRLTEAFF
d_gene: NA
abundance: NA
j_gene: TRBJ1-1
v_gene: TRBV19

CDR3nt: TGTGCCAGCTCACCCGGCAGGTCGGGGGCTTTCTTT
CDR3aa: CASSPGRSGAFF
d_gene: NA
abundance: once
j_gene: TRBJ1-1
v_gene: TRBV18

CDR3nt: TGTGCCAGCAGCTTGGATCCAGCCAAAAACATTCAGTACTTC
CDR3aa: CASSLDPAKNIQYF
d_gene: NA
abundance: once
j_gene: TRBJ2-4
v_gene: TRBV5-4

CDR3nt: TGTGCCAGCAGCGTCCCTCGACAGGGGGCGAACACCGGGGAGCTGTTTTTT
CDR3aa: CASSVPRQGANTGELFF
d_gene: TRBD1
abundance: few
j_gene: TRBJ2-2
v_gene: TRBV9

CDR3nt: TGTGCCAGCAGTTTGGGACATCTGAGCTACACCTTC
CDR3aa: CASSLGHLSYTF
d_gene: NA
abundance: NA
j_gene: TRBJ1-2
v_gene: TRBV28

CDR3nt: TGCGCCAGCAGCCGAGGGTGGGGCGGGGAGACCCAGTACTTC
CDR3aa: CASSRGWGGETQYF
d_gene: NA
abundance: NA
j_gene: TRBJ2-5
v_gene: TRBV5-1

CDR3nt: TGCGCCAGCAGCGGGGGGACTAGCGAGACGGGGGAGCAGTACTTC
CDR3aa: CASSGGTSETGEQYF
d_gene: TRBD2
abundance: NA
j_gene: TRBJ2-7
v_gene: TRBV5-1

CDR3nt: TGTGCCAGCAGTGACAGGGGGCCTGAAGCTTTCTTT
CDR3aa: CASSDRGPEAFF
d_gene: TRBD1
abundance: many
j_gene: TRBJ1-1
v_gene: TRBV6-5

CDR3nt: TGTGCCAGCAGTGGCGGACGAAGGTGGGGAAACACCATATATTTT
CDR3aa: CASSGGRRWGNTIYF
d_gene: NA
abundance: few
j_gene: TRBJ1-3
v_gene: TRBV6-4

CDR3nt: TGTGCCAGCAGTGAAGGGCCTTTGATAAGCTACGAGCAGTACTTC
CDR3aa: CASSEGPLISYEQYF
d_gene: NA
abundance: NA
j_gene: TRBJ2-7
v_gene: TRBV2

CDR3nt: TGTGCCAGCAGTCCCATCGCCGGGACTAGCGGCCAAGAGACCCAGTACTTC
CDR3aa: CASSPIAGTSGQETQYF
d_gene: TRBD2
abundance: NA
j_gene: TRBJ2-5
v_gene: TRBV7-6